Each of the 21 T cell receptor beta chains below was sequenced from the same sample in a study of OX40 agonist ivuxolimab in advanced cancers. Profiling relied on immunoSEQ multiplex PCR, and the TCRdb table lists in-frame clones only, not all of them. The data contain some 70,000 clones, roughly 90% of them singletons. Source: CD4+ or CD8+ T cells sorted from blood, taken in a trial of the OX40 agonist ivuxolimab. The receptors were gathered from an adult with an advanced solid tumor such as melanoma, head and neck, liver or kidney cancer.

This clone appeared a single time. The chain is built from TRBV6-5 and TRBJ2-2, with D perhaps matching TRBD1 or TRBD2 (5 bases each). The CDR3 is made up of 15 amino acids. CDR1 and CDR2 (germline): MNHEY, SVGAGI. Between the trimmed V and J ends, which lost 5 bases and 7 bases, there was a span of 17 bases. The CDR3: CASSISRGAGGELFF. DNA of the CDR3: TGTGCCAGCAGTATTTCGAGGGGCGCGGGCGGGGAGCTGTTTTTT.

V is TRBV11-2 and J is TRBJ1-1, with 11 bases matching TRBD1. The CDR3 has 15 amino acids. The V gene end was trimmed by 4 bases and the J gene end by 5 bases; junction bases not matched to a gene: 6. CDR1 is SGHAT and CDR2 is FQNNGV in the germline V gene. CDR3 nucleotides: TGTGCCAGCAGCTCAATCCGGGACAGGGGGACTGAAGCTTTCTTT. Translating gives CASSSIRDRGTEAFF. Full variable domain (rest looked up from reference TRBV11-2 and TRBJ1-1): EAGVAQSPRYKIIEKRQSVAFWCNPISGHATLYWYQQILGQGPKLLIQFQNNGVVDDSQLPKDRFSAERLKGVDSTLKIQPAKLEDSAVYLCASSSIRDRGTEAFFGQGTRLTVV.

The rearrangement links TRBV18 to TRBJ1-1, with TRBD1 as a possible D gene (5 bases). This CDR3 region has 13 residues. With 4 bases removed from V and 4 bases from J, the gap between germline ends came to 10 bases. The germline CDR1 and CDR2 sequences are KGHSH and LQKENI. CDR3 in DNA: TGTGCCAGCTCACAGGGACGGGGCACTGAAGCTTTCTTT. Its protein is CASSQGRGTEAFF.

V and J are TRBV11-2 and TRBJ2-5; D unresolved. The V gene's germline CDR1 is SGHAT and CDR2 FQNNGV. Trimming stripped 2 bases from V and 5 bases from J, with 15 bases between. This CDR3 is built from 15 residues. CDR3: CASSLLAAERETQYF. The CDR3 DNA sequence: TGTGCCAGCAGCTTACTCGCCGCCGAGAGGGAGACCCAGTACTTC.

This rearrangement joins TRBV6-5 to TRBJ1-2, with 7 bases matching TRBD1. The germline gives CDR1 MNHEY, CDR2 SVGAGI. Trimming removed 1 base from V and 6 bases from J; junction bases left unmatched: 2. The CDR3 is made up of 13 amino acids. DNA for the CDR3: TGTGCCAGCAGTTACTTAACAGGGGATGGCTACACCTTC. Amino acid sequence: CASSYLTGDGYTF.

The V and J genes are TRBV5-1 and TRBJ2-5; D is undetermined. The germline CDR1 and CDR2 sequences are SGHRS and YFSETQ. This CDR3 contains 14 residues. V lost 5 bases to trimming and J lost 2 bases, with 13 bases between them. The CDR3 protein is CASRPSPSQETQYF. The CDR3 nucleotides are TGCGCCAGCAGACCGTCCCCTTCACAAGAGACCCAGTACTTC.

The rearrangement links TRBV28 to TRBJ2-7; 8 bases map to TRBD1. Germline trimming cut 6 bases from V and 0 bases from J; bases unmatched to any gene: 10. The CDR3 totals 16 residues. Germline-derived CDR1 and CDR2 are MDHEN and SYDVKM. CDR3 bases: TGTGCCAGCAGGCTTGGACAGGGACTGAGCTCCTACGAGCAGTACTTC. Translated, it gives CASRLGQGLSSYEQYF.

The chain carries TRBV30 and TRBJ2-7; D is unclear. Between the trimmed V and J ends, which lost 0 bases and 2 bases, there was a span of 11 bases. From germline, CDR1 is GTSNPN and CDR2 SVGIG (reference sequence). The CDR3 spans 14 residues. The CDR3 DNA reads TGTGCCTGGAGTGTATTTGGACCAACCTACGAGCAGTACTTC. Translated, it gives CAWSVFGPTYEQYF.

V gene TRBV9 combines with J gene TRBJ1-6, with D possibly matching TRBD1 (6 bases). Trimming pared 3 bases from V and 7 bases from J, leaving 17 bases between. The germline V gene encodes CDR1 SGDLS and CDR2 YYNGEE. The CDR3 is 16 residues long. The CDR3 DNA sequence: TGTGCCAGCAGCGCGACGGACAGTCGGCAGAATTCACCCCTCCACTTT. It translates to CASSATDSRQNSPLHF.

The rearrangement joins TRBV11-2 to TRBJ1-4; D is ambiguous. There are 16 residues in the CDR3. Trimming shortened V by 0 bases and J by 3 bases, and 11 bases separated the two germline ends. From germline, CDR1 is SGHAT and CDR2 FQNNGV. The CDR3 region is CASSLEESRPNEKLFF. The CDR3 DNA is TGTGCCAGCAGCTTAGAGGAGAGTCGGCCTAATGAAAAACTGTTTTTT. Drawing the rest from reference TRBV11-2 and TRBJ1-4, the complete variable domain is EAGVAQSPRYKIIEKRQSVAFWCNPISGHATLYWYQQILGQGPKLLIQFQNNGVVDDSQLPKDRFSAERLKGVDSTLKIQPAKLEDSAVYLCASSLEESRPNEKLFFGSGTQLSVL.

The CDR3 loop is CASSYSSGGTQETQYF. The CDR3 DNA reads TGTGCCAGCAGTTACTCAAGCGGGGGGACCCAAGAGACCCAGTACTTC. This chain joins TRBV6-5 and TRBJ2-5, with TRBD2 matching 9 bases. The CDR3 totals 16 residues. The germline gives CDR1 MNHEY, CDR2 SVGAGI. Trimming at V came to 0 bases and at J to 1 base, leaving 3 bases not matched to a gene.

The rearrangement uses TRBV30 and TRBJ2-2; unclear D gene. The V gene lost 0 bases and the J gene lost 4 bases, with 9 bases spanning the gap. Germline V CDR1 and CDR2: GTSNPN, SVGIG (reference sequence). This CDR3 is 14 amino acids long. The CDR3 sequence is CAWSVRQVTGELFF. Written as DNA, the CDR3 is TGTGCCTGGAGTGTACGTCAGGTCACCGGGGAGCTGTTTTTT. The full variable domain, rest sourced from reference TRBV30 and TRBJ2-2, is SQTIHQWPATLVQPVGSPLSLECTVEGTSNPNLYWYRQAAGRGLQLLFYSVGIGQISSEVPQNLSASRPQDRQFILSSKKLLLSDSGFYLCAWSVRQVTGELFFGEGSRLTVL.

The J gene is TRBJ2-5, the V gene TRBV5-1; the D gene is possibly TRBD1 (6 bases). Per the germline V gene, CDR1 is SGHRS and CDR2 is YFSETQ. The CDR3 consists of 14 residues. The V end lost 2 bases, the J end lost 2 bases, and 10 bases lay between the germline ends. CDR3 in amino acids: CASSLQGSQETQYF. CDR3 in DNA: TGCGCCAGCAGCTTACAGGGTTCGCAAGAGACCCAGTACTTC.

This chain uses TRBV30 with TRBJ1-5; D is ambiguous. CDR3 length equals 13 residues. Germline values: CDR1 GTSNPN, CDR2 SVGIG (reference sequence). Trimming took 2 bases from V and 4 from J, leaving 9 bases between them. CDR3 sequence: CAWSSDLNQPQHF. The CDR3 DNA is TGTGCCTGGAGTTCGGATCTTAATCAGCCCCAGCATTTT.

The CDR3 DNA is TGTGCCAGCAGGACAGGGTTTGAGTTTGAAAAACTGTTTTTT. This sequence encodes CASRTGFEFEKLFF. The J gene is TRBJ1-4, the V gene TRBV6-1; 7 bases line up with TRBD1. The CDR3 runs to 14 residues. Germline V lookup: CDR1 MNHNS, CDR2 SASEGT. V shed 6 bases, J shed 7 bases, and the junction held 8 bases outside the gene matches.

The chain couples TRBV30 to TRBJ1-2; D is ambiguous. The germline CDR1 and CDR2 sequences are GTSNPN and SVGIG (reference sequence). The CDR3 is made up of 13 amino acids. V was pared by 4 bases and J by 4 bases, with 13 bases between. The CDR3 is CAWITPLSYGYTF. CDR3 bases: TGTGCCTGGATAACACCTCTTAGCTATGGCTACACCTTC.

J is TRBJ1-1 and V is TRBV29-1; D call uncertain. The CDR3 runs to 13 residues. V lost 6 bases and J 1 base, leaving 12 bases between the germline ends. The germline gives CDR1 SQVTM, CDR2 ANQGSEA. CDR3 residues: CSVSKGRNTEAFF. The CDR3 DNA sequence: TGCAGCGTCTCCAAGGGTAGGAACACTGAAGCTTTCTTT. Supplemented by reference TRBV29-1 and TRBJ1-1, the full variable domain reads SAVISQKPSRDICQRGTSLTIQCQVDSQVTMMFWYRQQPGQSLTLIATANQGSEATYESGFVIDKFPISRPNLTFSTLTVSNMSPEDSSIYLCSVSKGRNTEAFFGQGTRLTVV.

On this clone itself: A read error may produce the germline difference seen at one junction end. V usage is TRBV30 and J usage is TRBJ1-1, with D perhaps matching TRBD1 (6 bases). Germline V gene lookup returns CDR1 GTSNPN and CDR2 SVGIG (reference sequence). The CDR3 has 14 residues. The chain's CDR3 is CAWTGGSGNAEAFF. Written as DNA, the CDR3 is TGTGCCTGGACGGGGGGCTCCGGGAACGCTGAAGCTTTCTTT.

The chain uses TRBV7-8 and TRBJ1-1, with TRBD1 matching over 8 bases. Per the germline V gene, CDR1 is SGHVS and CDR2 is FQNEAQ. This CDR3 contains 15 residues. With 1 base clipped from V and 5 bases from J, the junction kept 6 bases outside the gene matches. The CDR3, as DNA: TGTGCCAGCAGCTTAGGCTCAGGGGGCTTTACTGAAGCTTTCTTT. Protein: CASSLGSGGFTEAFF.

The chain is built from TRBV11-2 and TRBJ2-3; 10 bases map to TRBD2. The trim removed 2 bases at V and 1 base at J, leaving 0 bases unmatched. The germline gives CDR1 SGHAT, CDR2 FQNNGV. The CDR3 contains 15 residues. The CDR3 bases are TGTGCCAGCAGCTTACTAGCGGGGGGCACAGATACGCAGTATTTT. This encodes CASSLLAGGTDTQYF.

The chain couples TRBV7-2 to TRBJ2-7, with D maybe TRBD2 (7 bases). Trimming left V 5 bases short and J 2 bases short, with 16 bases between. Germline-derived CDR1 and CDR2 are SGHTA and FQGNSA. The CDR3 is 15 residues long. The CDR3 protein is CASSIQGGVAYEQYF. In DNA, the CDR3 is TGTGCCAGCAGCATACAAGGGGGGGTGGCCTACGAGCAGTACTTC.